This T cell receptor (beta chain) is drawn from a study of blood T cell repertoires in COVID-19. Study information: The analysed material was cDNA or gDNA that came from T cells, B-cell-depleted T cells, or PBMCs.

Recovery meant two consecutive negative NP/OP PCR tests, professional clearance, or resolved symptoms. Original processing methods: Amplification of reference gene primers provided the estimated nucleated cell counts. Clones were read by immunoSEQ multiplex PCR, and TCRdb kept only the in-frame ones, dropping some. V and J calls and clone size follow that table, whereas D and trimming were derived from the DNA. The repertoire includes about 260,000 clones, 86% of them detected once, and 2% to 2.5% sits in the top ten. The germline gives CDR1 MGHRA, CDR2 YSYEKL. The CDR3 consists of 15 residues. V was clipped by 2 bases and J by 5 bases, with 15 bases between them.

The sequencing sample was made of PBMCs or T cells enriched from blood (not recorded which). The chain couples TRBV4-1 to TRBJ2-5; possible D gene TRBD2, 5 bases. The TCR originated in a woman between 45 and 65 years old who had recovered from COVID-19. The CDR3 DNA is TGCGCCAGCAGCCAATACCCAAGCCCGGGGGAGACCCAGTACTTC. Residues: CASSQYPSPGETQYF.